This entry concerns a single T cell receptor beta chain. What it recognizes is unknown. Time point defined: peripheral blood 6 weeks after treatment start. CDR1 and CDR2 from the germline V gene are MDHEN and SYDVKM. The CDR3 extends over 16 amino acids. V gave up 6 bases and J gave up 5 bases; unmatched junction bases: 13. The data were taken from a study of PD-L1 blockade in urothelial cancer. General observations from the study: In blood sampled pretreatment, TCR clonality below the median predicted better survival.

Sequencing was performed with immunoSEQ multiplex PCR; in TCRdb, only in-frame clones are kept and a portion is missing. Seen here are 72,000 or so clones, 88% observed once, and the top ten hold over 9%. The rearrangement uses TRBV28 and TRBJ2-5; 9 nucleotides agree with TRBD2. The source material was PBMCs, sampled around atezolizumab (anti-PD-L1) treatment. The TCR originated in a man in his fifties or sixties with urothelial cancer. The CDR3 region is CASSYLTSGIRETQYF. The CDR3 DNA reads as TGTGCCAGCAGCTACCTGACTAGCGGAATCCGGGAGACCCAGTACTTC.